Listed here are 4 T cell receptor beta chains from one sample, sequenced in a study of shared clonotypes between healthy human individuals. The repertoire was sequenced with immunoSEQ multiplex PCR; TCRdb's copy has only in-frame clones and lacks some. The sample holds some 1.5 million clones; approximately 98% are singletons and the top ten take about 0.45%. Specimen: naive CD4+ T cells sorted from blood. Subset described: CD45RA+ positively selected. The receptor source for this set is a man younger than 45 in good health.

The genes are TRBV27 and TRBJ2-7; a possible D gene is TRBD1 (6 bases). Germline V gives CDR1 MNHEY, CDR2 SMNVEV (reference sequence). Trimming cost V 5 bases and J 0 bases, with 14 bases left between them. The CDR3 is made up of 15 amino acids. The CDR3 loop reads CASSPRDISSYEQYF. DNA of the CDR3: TGTGCCAGCAGTCCCCGGGACATCAGCTCCTACGAGCAGTACTTC.

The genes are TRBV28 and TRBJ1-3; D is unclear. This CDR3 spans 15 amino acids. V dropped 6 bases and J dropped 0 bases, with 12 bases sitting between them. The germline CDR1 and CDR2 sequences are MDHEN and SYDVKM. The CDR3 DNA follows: TGTGCCAGCAGACGAGGGTCCCACTCTGGAAACACCATATATTTT. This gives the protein CASRRGSHSGNTIYF.

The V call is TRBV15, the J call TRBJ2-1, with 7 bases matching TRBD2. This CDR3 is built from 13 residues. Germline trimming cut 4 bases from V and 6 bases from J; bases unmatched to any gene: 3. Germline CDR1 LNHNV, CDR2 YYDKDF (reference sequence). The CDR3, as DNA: TGTGCCACCAGCACGGGACTATTCAATGAGCAGTTCTTC. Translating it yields CATSTGLFNEQFF.

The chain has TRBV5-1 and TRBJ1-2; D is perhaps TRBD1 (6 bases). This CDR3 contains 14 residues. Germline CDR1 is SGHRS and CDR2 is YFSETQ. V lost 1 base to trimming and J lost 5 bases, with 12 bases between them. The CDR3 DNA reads TGCGCCAGCAGCTTGCCGGGGGGCGATTATGGCTACACCTTC. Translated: CASSLPGGDYGYTF.